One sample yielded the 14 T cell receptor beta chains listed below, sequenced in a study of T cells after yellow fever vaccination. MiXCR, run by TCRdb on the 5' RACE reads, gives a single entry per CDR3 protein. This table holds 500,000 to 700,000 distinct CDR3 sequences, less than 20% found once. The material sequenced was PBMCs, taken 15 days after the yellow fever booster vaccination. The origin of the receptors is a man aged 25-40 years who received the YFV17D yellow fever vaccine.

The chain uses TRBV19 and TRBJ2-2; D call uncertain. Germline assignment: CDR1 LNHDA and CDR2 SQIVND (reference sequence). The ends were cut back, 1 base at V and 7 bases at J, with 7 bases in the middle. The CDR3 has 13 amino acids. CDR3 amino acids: CASSIGSYGELFF. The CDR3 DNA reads TGTGCCAGTAGTATAGGCAGCTACGGGGAGCTGTTTTTT.

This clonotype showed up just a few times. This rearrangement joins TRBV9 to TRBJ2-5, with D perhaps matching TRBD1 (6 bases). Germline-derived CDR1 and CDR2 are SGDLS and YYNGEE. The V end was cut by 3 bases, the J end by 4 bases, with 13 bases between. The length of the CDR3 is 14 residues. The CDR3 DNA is TGTGCCAGCAGCGCTTTTGGGACATCAGAGACCCAGTACTTC. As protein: CASSAFGTSETQYF.

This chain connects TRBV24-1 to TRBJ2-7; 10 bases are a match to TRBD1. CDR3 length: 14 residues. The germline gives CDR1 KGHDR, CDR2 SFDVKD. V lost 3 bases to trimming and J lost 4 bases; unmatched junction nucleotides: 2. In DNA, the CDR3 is TGTGCCACCAGTGATGCGGGACAGGGGTACGAGCAGTACTTC. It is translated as CATSDAGQGYEQYF.

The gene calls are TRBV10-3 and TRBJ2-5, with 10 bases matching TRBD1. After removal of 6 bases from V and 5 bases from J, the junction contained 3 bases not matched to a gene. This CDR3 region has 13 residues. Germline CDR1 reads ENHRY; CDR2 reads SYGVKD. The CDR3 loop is CAIRGQGQETQYF. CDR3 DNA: TGTGCCATCAGGGGACAGGGGCAGGAGACCCAGTACTTC.

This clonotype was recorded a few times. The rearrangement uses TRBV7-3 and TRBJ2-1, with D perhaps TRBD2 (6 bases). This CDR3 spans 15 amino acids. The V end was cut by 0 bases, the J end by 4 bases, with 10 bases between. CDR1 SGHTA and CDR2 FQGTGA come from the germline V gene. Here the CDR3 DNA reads TGTGCCAGCAGCTTAACGGCTAGCGCATACAATGAGCAGTTCTTC. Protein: CASSLTASAYNEQFF. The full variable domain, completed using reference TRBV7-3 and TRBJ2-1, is GAGVSQTPSNKVTEKGKYVELRCDPISGHTALYWYRQSLGQGPEFLIYFQGTGAADDSGLPNDRFFAVRPEGSVSTLKIQRTERGDSAVYLCASSLTASAYNEQFFGPGTRLTVL.

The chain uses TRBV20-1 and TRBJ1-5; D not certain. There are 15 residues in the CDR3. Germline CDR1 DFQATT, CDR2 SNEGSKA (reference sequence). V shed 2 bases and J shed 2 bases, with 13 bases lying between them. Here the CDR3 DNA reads TGCAGTGCTAGAAGGCCTTTGGGTGGCAATCAGCCCCAGCATTTT. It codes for CSARRPLGGNQPQHF.

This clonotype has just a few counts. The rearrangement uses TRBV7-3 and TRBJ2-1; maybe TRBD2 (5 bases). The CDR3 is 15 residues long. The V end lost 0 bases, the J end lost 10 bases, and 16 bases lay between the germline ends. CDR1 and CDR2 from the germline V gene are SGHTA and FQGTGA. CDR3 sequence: CASSLTSAGSGEQFF. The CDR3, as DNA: TGTGCCAGCAGCTTAACTAGCGCCGGATCCGGGGAGCAGTTCTTC. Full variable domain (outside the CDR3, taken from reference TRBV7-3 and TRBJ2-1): GAGVSQTPSNKVTEKGKYVELRCDPISGHTALYWYRQSLGQGPEFLIYFQGTGAADDSGLPNDRFFAVRPEGSVSTLKIQRTERGDSAVYLCASSLTSAGSGEQFFGPGTRLTVL.

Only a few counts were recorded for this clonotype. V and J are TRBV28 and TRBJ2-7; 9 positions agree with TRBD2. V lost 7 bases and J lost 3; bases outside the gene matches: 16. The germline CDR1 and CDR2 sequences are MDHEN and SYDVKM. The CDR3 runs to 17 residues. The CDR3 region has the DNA TGTGCCAGCACCCCCCGACGGGGGTCTAGCGGGATCTACGAGCAGTACTTC. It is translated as CASTPRRGSSGIYEQYF.

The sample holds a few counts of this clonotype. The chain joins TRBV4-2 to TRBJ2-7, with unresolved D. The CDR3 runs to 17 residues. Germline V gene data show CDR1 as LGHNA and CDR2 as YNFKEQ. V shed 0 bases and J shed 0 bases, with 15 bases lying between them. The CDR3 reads CASSQEANQIASYEQYF. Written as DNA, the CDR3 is TGTGCCAGCAGCCAAGAAGCCAACCAAATCGCCTCCTACGAGCAGTACTTC.

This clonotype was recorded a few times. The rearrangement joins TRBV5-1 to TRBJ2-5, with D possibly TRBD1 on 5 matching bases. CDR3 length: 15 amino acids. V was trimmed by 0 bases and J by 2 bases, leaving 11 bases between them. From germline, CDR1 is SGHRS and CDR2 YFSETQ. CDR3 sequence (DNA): TGCGCCAGCAGCTTGGCGGGCCCAGGGCAAGAGACCCAGTACTTC. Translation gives CASSLAGPGQETQYF.

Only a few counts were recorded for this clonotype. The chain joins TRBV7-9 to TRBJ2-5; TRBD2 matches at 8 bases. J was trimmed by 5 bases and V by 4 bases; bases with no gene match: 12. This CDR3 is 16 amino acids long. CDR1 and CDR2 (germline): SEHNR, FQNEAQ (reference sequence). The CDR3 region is CASSSGLVAGPETQYF. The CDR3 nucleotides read TGTGCCAGCAGCTCAGGGCTGGTAGCGGGACCGGAGACCCAGTACTTC.

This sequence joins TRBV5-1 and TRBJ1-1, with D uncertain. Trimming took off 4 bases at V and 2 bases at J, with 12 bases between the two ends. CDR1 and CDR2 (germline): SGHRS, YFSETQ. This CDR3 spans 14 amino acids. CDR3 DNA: TGCGCCAGCAGCCCAGACGGGGTTAACACTGAAGCTTTCTTT. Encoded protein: CASSPDGVNTEAFF.

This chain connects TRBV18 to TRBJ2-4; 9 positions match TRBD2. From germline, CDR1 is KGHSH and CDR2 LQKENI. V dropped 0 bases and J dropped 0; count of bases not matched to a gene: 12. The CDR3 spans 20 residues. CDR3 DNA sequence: TGTGCCAGCTCACCACCGGCCGGTCCAACTAGCGGGTTAGCCAAAAACATTCAGTACTTC. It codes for CASSPPAGPTSGLAKNIQYF.

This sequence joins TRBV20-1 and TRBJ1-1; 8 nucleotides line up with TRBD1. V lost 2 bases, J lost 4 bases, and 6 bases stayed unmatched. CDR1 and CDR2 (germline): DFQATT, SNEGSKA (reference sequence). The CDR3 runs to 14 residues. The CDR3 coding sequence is TGCAGTGCTAGACACCAGGGGGCCGGCACTGAAGCTTTCTTT. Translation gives CSARHQGAGTEAFF.